The 9 T cell receptor beta chains given below trace back to one sample, sequenced in a study of T cell responses to AZD1222 COVID-19 vaccine. Libraries were prepared by immunoSEQ multiplex PCR; TCRdb keeps only in-frame clonotypes and omits some of them. The repertoire holds around 140,000 clones, with over 75% as singletons. The sequencing used peripheral blood, collected on day 0 of AZD1222 vaccination. These TCRs come from an adult in good health.

The chain uses TRBV5-4 and TRBJ1-2; the D is unclear. CDR3 size: 14 residues. Per germline, CDR1 SGHNT and CDR2 YYREEE (reference sequence). V lost 0 bases and J 7 bases, leaving 13 bases between the germline ends. This CDR3 reads CASSLGGVDGGYTF. The CDR3, as DNA: TGTGCCAGCAGCTTGGGGGGTGTGGATGGTGGCTACACCTTC. Using reference TRBV5-4 and TRBJ1-2 for the parts outside the CDR3, the full variable domain is ETGVTQSPTHLIKTRGQQVTLRCSSQSGHNTVSWYQQALGQGPQFIFQYYREEENGRGNFPPRFSGLQFPNYSSELNVNALELDDSALYLCASSLGGVDGGYTFGSGTRLTVV.

This chain uses TRBV7-2 with TRBJ1-2; no firm D call. This CDR3 spans 14 amino acids. In germline, CDR1 is SGHTA, CDR2 FQGNSA. Trimming pared 3 bases from V and 2 bases from J, leaving 10 bases between. CDR3 DNA: TGTGCCAGCAGCTTGGGTGTGGGGAACTATGGCTACACCTTC. It yields the protein CASSLGVGNYGYTF.

V is TRBV4-3 and J is TRBJ2-1; TRBD2 aligns across 7 bases. With 0 bases clipped from V and 1 base from J, the junction kept 6 bases outside the gene matches. The CDR3 sequence is 17 residues long. Germline V gene sequence: CDR1 LGHNA, CDR2 YSLEER. The CDR3 bases are TGCGCCAGCAGCCAAGACGGCGGGAGCTTATCCTACAATGAGCAGTTCTTC. This encodes CASSQDGGSLSYNEQFF.

The rearrangement links TRBV9 to TRBJ1-6, with a possible D match to TRBD1 (5 bases). V shed 3 bases and J shed 10 bases, with 20 bases lying between them. Germline CDR1 is SGDLS and CDR2 is YYNGEE. This CDR3 is 16 amino acids long. The CDR3 protein is CASSAPGRRGGSPLHF. In DNA, the CDR3 is TGTGCCAGCAGCGCCCCCGGGAGGAGGGGCGGATCACCCCTCCACTTT.

The rearrangement uses TRBV3-1 (or the pseudogene TRBV3-2) and TRBJ1-6, with no clear D. Germline V gene data show CDR1 as LGHDT and CDR2 as YNNKEL (reference sequence). The CDR3 is 13 amino acids. V was cut by 8 bases and J by 7 bases, with 12 bases left in between. CDR3: CASSDTPNSPLHF. The CDR3 DNA sequence: TGTGCCAGCTCAGACACCCCAAATTCACCCCTCCACTTT.

The J gene is TRBJ1-2, the V gene TRBV28; D is uncertain. CDR1 MDHEN and CDR2 SYDVKM come from the germline V gene. V shed 2 bases and J shed 8 bases, with 9 bases lying between them. The CDR3 has 12 amino acids. The CDR3 sequence: CASSLRSWGYTF. CDR3 DNA sequence: TGTGCCAGCAGTTTAAGGAGTTGGGGCTACACCTTC.

This chain joins TRBV2 and TRBJ1-4; D possibly corresponds to TRBD1 (5 bases). Trimming took 8 bases from V and 8 from J, leaving 15 bases between them. The CDR3 consists of 13 residues. Germline V gene sequence: CDR1 SNHLY, CDR2 FYNNEI. The CDR3: CASGTTGDEKLFF. Here the CDR3 DNA reads TGTGCCAGCGGGACCACCGGGGACGAAAAACTGTTTTTT.

This clone was found a few times. The rearrangement joins TRBV7-2 to TRBJ1-4, with 11 bases lining up with TRBD1. Trimming removed 4 bases from V and 0 bases from J; junction bases left unmatched: 10. The germline V gene has CDR1 SGHTA and CDR2 FQGNSA. The CDR3 consists of 19 residues. The CDR3 bases are TGTGCCAGCAGCTGGAAGGGGACAGGGGGTCCGTCAACTAATGAAAAACTGTTTTTT. Protein: CASSWKGTGGPSTNEKLFF.

The chain uses TRBV11-2 and TRBJ2-7, with D maybe TRBD2 (6 bases). With 2 bases removed from V and 0 bases from J, the gap between germline ends came to 11 bases. The V gene's germline CDR1 is SGHAT and CDR2 FQNNGV. This CDR3 region has 15 residues. DNA for the CDR3: TGTGCCAGCAGCTTACAGGCGGGAAGCTCCTACGAGCAGTACTTC. Protein: CASSLQAGSSYEQYF.